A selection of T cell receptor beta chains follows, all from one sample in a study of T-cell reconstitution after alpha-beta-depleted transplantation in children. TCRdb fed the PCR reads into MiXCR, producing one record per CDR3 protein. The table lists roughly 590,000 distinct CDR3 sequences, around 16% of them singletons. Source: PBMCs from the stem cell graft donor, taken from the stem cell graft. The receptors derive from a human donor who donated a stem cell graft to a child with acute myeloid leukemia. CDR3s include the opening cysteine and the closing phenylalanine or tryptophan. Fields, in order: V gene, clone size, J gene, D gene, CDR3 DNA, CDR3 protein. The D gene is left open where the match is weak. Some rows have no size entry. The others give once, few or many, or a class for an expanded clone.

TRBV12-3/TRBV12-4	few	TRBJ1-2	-	TGTGCCAGCAGTGGCCCCCGCGGCTACACCTTC	CASSGPRGYTF
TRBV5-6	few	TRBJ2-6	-	TGTGCCAGCAGCCCCCAGGGATCTGGGGCCAACGTCCTGACTTTC	CASSPQGSGANVLTF
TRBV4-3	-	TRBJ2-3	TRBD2	TGCGCCAGCAGCCGGGAGGGACGTAGCACAGATACGCAGTATTTT	CASSREGRSTDTQYF
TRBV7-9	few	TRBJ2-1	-	TGTGCCAGCCTCTCACAGGGTAATGAGCAGTTCTTC	CASLSQGNEQFF
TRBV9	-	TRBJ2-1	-	TGTGCCAGCAGTAACAGGAGCTCCTACAATGAGCAGTTCTTC	CASSNRSSYNEQFF
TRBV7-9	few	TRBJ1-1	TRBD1	TGTGCCAGCAGCGACAGGGAGGAAGCTTTCTTT	CASSDREEAFF
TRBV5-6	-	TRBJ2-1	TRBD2	TGTGCCAGCAGCCCTCGGAGCGGGGGGGCCTATGAGCAGTTCTTC	CASSPRSGGAYEQFF
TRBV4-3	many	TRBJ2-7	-	TGCGCCAGCAGCCAAGGCGTTTTCTACGAGCAGTACTTC	CASSQGVFYEQYF
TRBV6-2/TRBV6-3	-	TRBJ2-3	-	TGTGCCAGCAGTTACGTCAGGACTCATTTCACAGATACGCAGTATTTT	CASSYVRTHFTDTQYF
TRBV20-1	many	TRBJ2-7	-	TGCAGTGCTAGAGGACAGTCCTACGAGCAGTACTTC	CSARGQSYEQYF
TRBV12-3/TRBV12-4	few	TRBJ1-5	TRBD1	TGTGCCAGCAGCCACGACAGGGAAGGGATTCGCAATCAGCCCCAGCATTTT	CASSHDREGIRNQPQHF
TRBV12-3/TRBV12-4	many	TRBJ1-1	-	TGTGCCAGCACGACCATAGGGGGGTCTGAAGCTTTCTTT	CASTTIGGSEAFF
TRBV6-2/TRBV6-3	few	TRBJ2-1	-	TGTGCCAGCAGTTACGTGTGGGGCGAGCAGTTCTTC	CASSYVWGEQFF
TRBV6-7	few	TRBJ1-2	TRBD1	TGTGCCAGCAGTAACGACAGGGGTCCTTCCTATGGCTACACCTTC	CASSNDRGPSYGYTF
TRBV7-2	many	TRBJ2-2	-	TGTGCCAGCAGCGACCACGGGGCCGACACCGGGGAGCTGTTTTTT	CASSDHGADTGELFF
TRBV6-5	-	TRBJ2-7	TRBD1	TGTGCCAGTGGACAGGGATATTCCTACGAGCAGTACTTC	CASGQGYSYEQYF
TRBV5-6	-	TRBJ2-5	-	TGTGCCAGCAGATCACTAGCTTCCCAAGAGACCCAGTACTTC	CASRSLASQETQYF
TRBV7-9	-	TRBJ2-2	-	TGTGCCAGCAGCTTGGAGAGGAACGGGGAGCTGTTTTTT	CASSLERNGELFF
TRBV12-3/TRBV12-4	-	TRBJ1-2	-	TGTGCCAGCAGTCTCGGCCTTACAGGGTTTTATGGCTACACCTTC	CASSLGLTGFYGYTF
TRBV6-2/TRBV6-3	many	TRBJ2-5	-	TGTGCCAGCAGTCGGACAGAGCAAGAGACCCAGTACTTC	CASSRTEQETQYF
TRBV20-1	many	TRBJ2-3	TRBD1	TGCAGTGCTACCAAAATTACAGGGGGCATCACAGATACGCAGTATTTT	CSATKITGGITDTQYF
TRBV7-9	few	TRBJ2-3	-	TGTGCCAGCAGCTCGACCTCCCCCAAGACAGATACGCAGTATTTT	CASSSTSPKTDTQYF
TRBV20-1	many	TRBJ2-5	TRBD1	TGCAGTGCGCCCGGGACAGCGCAAGAGACCCAGTACTTC	CSAPGTAQETQYF
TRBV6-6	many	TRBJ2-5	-	TGTGCCAGCAGTTACTCGGGGCAAGAGACCCAGTACTTC	CASSYSGQETQYF
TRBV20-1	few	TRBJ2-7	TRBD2	TGCAGTGCTAGAGATAGACTAGCGGGGGGGGTCTACGAGCAGTACTTC	CSARDRLAGGVYEQYF
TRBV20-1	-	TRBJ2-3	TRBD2	TGCAGTGCTCTACCAATACTAGCGGGGTACACAGATACGCAGTATTTT	CSALPILAGYTDTQYF